The 20 T cell receptor beta chains below all came from one sample that was sequenced in a study. TCRdb called the RT-PCR reads again in MiXCR, with one record for every CDR3 protein. The sample records about 680,000 distinct CDR3 sequences, 11% to 15% being singletons. Sequenced input: memory CD4+ T cells from blood. The origin of the receptors is a female donor in good health, serving as a healthy control.

Turning to this clonotype: It may be a read error: a sequence one base away is much more abundant. The V call is TRBV20-1, the J call TRBJ2-3; 10 nucleotides match TRBD2. The CDR3 loop spans 15 amino acids. Germline V CDR1 and CDR2: DFQATT, SNEGSKA (reference sequence). CDR3 loop: CTALPGTSGTDTQYF. Written as DNA, the CDR3 is TGCACTGCTCTTCCCGGGACTAGCGGCACAGATACGCAGTATTTT.

This clonotype was seen many times. This sequence joins TRBV29-1 and TRBJ1-1; D unclear. Per germline, CDR1 SQVTM and CDR2 ANQGSEA. The CDR3 consists of 11 residues. Trimming took off 4 bases at V and 7 bases at J, with 10 bases between the two ends. The chain's CDR3 is CSVVIWGEAFF. Written as DNA, the CDR3 is TGCAGCGTTGTTATCTGGGGTGAAGCTTTCTTT.

The chain joins TRBV20-1 to TRBJ1-2; TRBD1 is a possible D gene (5 bases). From germline, CDR1 is DFQATT and CDR2 SNEGSKA (reference sequence). The CDR3 totals 13 residues. The V gene lost 0 bases and the J gene lost 4 bases, with 9 bases spanning the gap. In DNA, the CDR3 is TGCAGTGCTAGAGATGGGGGTGTCTATGGCTACACCTTC. This sequence encodes CSARDGGVYGYTF.

The rearrangement uses TRBV28 and TRBJ1-5, with 7 bases aligning to TRBD1. The CDR3 is 14 residues long. Germline V lookup: CDR1 MDHEN, CDR2 SYDVKM. V was pared by 6 bases and J by 7 bases, with 9 bases of the junction left unmatched. The chain's CDR3 is CASSPPGGQQPQHF. DNA for the CDR3: TGTGCCAGCAGCCCGCCAGGGGGGCAGCAGCCCCAGCATTTT.

CDR3 protein: CSARDAGGASGANVLTF. As DNA, the CDR3 is TGCAGTGCTAGAGACGCAGGGGGAGCCTCTGGGGCCAACGTCCTGACTTTC. The J gene is TRBJ2-6, the V gene TRBV20-1; 7 nucleotides match TRBD1. This CDR3 spans 17 amino acids. V trimming: 0 bases; J trimming: 0 bases; junction bases outside the gene matches: 5. CDR1 DFQATT and CDR2 SNEGSKA come from the germline V gene (reference sequence).

In its sample, this clonotype was seen many times. The J gene is TRBJ2-3, the V gene TRBV20-1, with D possibly being TRBD1 (6 bases). The CDR3 extends over 13 amino acids. Trimming removed 6 bases from V and 0 bases from J, with 10 bases in between. Germline V gene lookup returns CDR1 DFQATT and CDR2 SNEGSKA (reference sequence). The CDR3 DNA follows: TGCAGTGCGGGACATCAAAGCACAGATACGCAGTATTTT. It encodes CSAGHQSTDTQYF.

The genes are TRBV5-5 and TRBJ1-4, with D unclear. This CDR3 spans 13 amino acids. Germline CDR1 is SGHKS and CDR2 is YYEKEE (reference sequence). V lost 0 bases to trimming and J lost 3 bases, with 3 bases between them. The CDR3 reads CASSLVANEKLFF. In nucleotides, the CDR3 is TGTGCCAGCAGCTTGGTCGCTAATGAAAAACTGTTTTTT.

This rearrangement joins TRBV19 to TRBJ2-5; D unresolved. Germline V CDR1 and CDR2: LNHDA, SQIVND (reference sequence). Trimming removed 3 bases at V and 0 bases at J, with 17 bases between. The CDR3 has 17 residues. The CDR3 sequence: CASSIGNRRTYQETQYF. The CDR3 DNA reads as TGTGCCAGTAGTATCGGTAACCGGAGAACGTACCAAGAGACCCAGTACTTC. The whole variable domain, remainder taken from reference TRBV19 and TRBJ2-5, is DGGITQSPKYLFRKEGQNVTLSCEQNLNHDAMYWYRQDPGQGLRLIYYSQIVNDFQKGDIAEGYSVSREKKESFPLTVTSAQKNPTAFYLCASSIGNRRTYQETQYFGPGTRLLVL.

This clonotype was seen a handful of times. The V and J genes are TRBV11-3 and TRBJ2-2; possibly TRBD2 for D (5 bases). The V end was cut by 6 bases, the J end by 2 bases, with 13 bases between. Per germline, CDR1 SGHNT and CDR2 YENEEA. The CDR3 is 15 residues long. CDR3 in amino acids: CASRSRETNTGELFF. In DNA form, the CDR3 reads TGTGCCAGCAGATCCCGGGAAACCAACACCGGGGAGCTGTTTTTT.

Regarding this clonotype: Sequence at one end of the junction differs from germline and may be a read error. This chain links TRBV7-9 with TRBJ2-1, with 9 bases matching TRBD2. Germline CDR1 SEHNR, CDR2 FQNEAQ (reference sequence). The CDR3 is 14 residues long. CDR3: CASSRREGLNKQFF. CDR3 DNA: TGTGCCAGCAGCAGGCGGGAGGGCCTCAATAAGCAGTTCTTC. Full variable domain (outside the CDR3, taken from reference TRBV7-9 and TRBJ2-1): DTGVSQNPRHKITKRGQNVTFRCDPISEHNRLYWYRQTLGQGPEFLTYFQNEAQLEKSRLLSDRFSAERPKGSFSTLEIQRTEQGDSAMYLCASSRREGLNKQFFGPGTRLTVL.

The gene calls are TRBV12-3 or TRBV12-4 and TRBJ1-4; D not resolved. The germline V and J ends were trimmed by 6 bases and 5 bases, with 10 bases remaining between them. The CDR3 totals 13 residues. CDR3 sequence (DNA): TGTGCCAGCAGCCCCCGACTCAATGAAAAACTGTTTTTT. It specifies CASSPRLNEKLFF.

V and J are TRBV12-5 and TRBJ2-2; the D is unclear. The V and J ends lost 1 base and 3 bases respectively, with 0 bases between them. In germline, CDR1 is LGHNT, CDR2 FRNRAP. The CDR3 loop spans 12 amino acids. The CDR3 spells CASGLDTGELFF. In DNA, the CDR3 is TGTGCTAGTGGTTTGGACACCGGGGAGCTGTTTTTT.

This clonotype turned up a few times. J is TRBJ1-3 and V is TRBV4-2; unclear D gene. CDR1 is LGHNA, CDR2 YNFKEQ, per germline. This CDR3 is built from 16 residues. The ends were cut back, 0 bases at V and 0 bases at J, with 9 bases in the middle. CDR3 sequence (DNA): TGTGCCAGCAGCCAAGATACAGCCCGCTCTGGAAACACCATATATTTT. Protein: CASSQDTARSGNTIYF.

The chain employs TRBV28 and TRBJ1-3, with D possibly TRBD1 on 6 matching bases. This CDR3 is 13 amino acids long. Per germline, CDR1 MDHEN and CDR2 SYDVKM. Deletions cut 7 bases from V and 2 bases from J, with 9 bases between. In DNA, the CDR3 is TGTGCCAGCAACTCAGGGGCTGGAAACACCATATATTTT. As protein: CASNSGAGNTIYF.

This clonotype occurred many times. V usage is TRBV11-2 and J usage is TRBJ1-5; D ambiguous. This CDR3 contains 13 residues. Trimming left V 3 bases short and J 7 bases short, with 10 bases between. Per the germline V gene, CDR1 is SGHAT and CDR2 is FQNNGV. The DNA of the CDR3 is TGTGCCAGCAGCTTCAGGCTGGGACAGCCCCAGCATTTT. Translating gives CASSFRLGQPQHF.

This clonotype was picked up many times. The V and J genes are TRBV7-2 and TRBJ1-5; 9 positions match TRBD1. Germline V lookup: CDR1 SGHTA, CDR2 FQGNSA. The CDR3 has 14 residues. Trimming removed 4 bases from V and 6 bases from J; junction bases left unmatched: 4. The CDR3 nucleotides are TGTGCCAGCAGCTCCCCGACAGGGGGTCAGCCCCAGCATTTT. Translated: CASSSPTGGQPQHF. Full variable domain (remainder filled in from reference TRBV7-2 and TRBJ1-5): GAGVSQSPSNKVTEKGKDVELRCDPISGHTALYWYRQSLGQGLEFLIYFQGNSAPDKSGLPSDRFSAERTGGSVSTLTIQRTQQEDSAVYLCASSSPTGGQPQHFGDGTRLSIL.

V usage is TRBV7-2 and J usage is TRBJ2-7; the D is unclear. V lost 0 bases and J lost 10, with 16 bases in between. Germline CDR1 reads SGHTA; CDR2 reads FQGNSA. The CDR3 runs to 14 residues. The CDR3 sequence: CASSLALMPARQYF. The CDR3 nucleotides are TGTGCCAGCAGCTTAGCGCTGATGCCAGCCCGTCAGTACTTC.

The genes are TRBV28 and TRBJ1-2, with 10 bases that match TRBD1. The V gene's germline CDR1 is MDHEN and CDR2 SYDVKM. The CDR3 covers 16 residues. V was pared by 6 bases and J by 4 bases, with 11 bases of the junction left unmatched. The DNA for the CDR3 is TGTGCCAGCAGCCGAAATCAAGACAGGGGGCGCTATGGCTACACCTTC. Its protein product is CASSRNQDRGRYGYTF.

As for this clonotype: A much larger clone lies one base from this, so it may be a read error. The chain uses TRBV6-2 or TRBV6-3 and TRBJ1-5, with 9 bases that match TRBD1. Germline CDR1 reads MNHEY; CDR2 reads SVGEGT. The CDR3 is 17 residues long. CDR3 sequence reads: CASRPVDRGYSNQLQHF. The CDR3 DNA reads TGTGCCAGCAGACCCGTGGACAGGGGATATAGCAATCAGCTCCAGCATTTT.

This clonotype has a handful of counts. J is TRBJ1-2 and V is TRBV5-6, with D unresolved. Trimming shortened V by 0 bases and J by 1 base, and 16 bases separated the two germline ends. CDR1 and CDR2 (germline): SGHDT, YYEEEE. This CDR3 spans 17 amino acids. The CDR3 sequence is CASSLGELDKVNYGYTF. The CDR3 DNA reads TGTGCCAGCAGCTTGGGAGAGTTAGACAAGGTTAACTATGGCTACACCTTC.